These 8 T cell receptor beta chains share one sample of origin, sequenced in a study of T-cell reconstitution after alpha-beta-depleted transplantation in children. Using unique molecular identifiers, the investigators prepared the TCRbeta library. TCRdb ran MiXCR on the PCR reads and lists one entry per CDR3 protein. Of roughly 590,000 distinct CDR3 sequences in the sample, 16% were seen once. Sequencing was performed on PBMCs from the stem cell graft donor, taken from the stem cell graft. These receptors were collected from a human donor who donated a stem cell graft to a child with acute myeloid leukemia.

This clonotype was seen many times. This rearrangement joins TRBV7-2 to TRBJ2-5; 8 positions agree with TRBD2. This CDR3 has 13 amino acids. Germline V gene lookup returns CDR1 SGHTA and CDR2 FQGNSA. Trimming cost V 6 bases and J 4 bases; bases outside gene matches: 4. The CDR3 bases are TGTGCCAGCAGAGGCGGGGGGACAGAGACCCAGTACTTC. Its translation is CASRGGGTETQYF.

This clonotype has only a few counts. The chain is built from TRBV6-5 and TRBJ2-7, with 9 nucleotides matching TRBD1. Germline trimming cut 6 bases from V and 4 bases from J; bases unmatched to any gene: 10. Germline-derived CDR1 and CDR2 are MNHEY and SVGAGI. This CDR3 is built from 15 residues. CDR3 in DNA: TGTGCCAGCAGGCCTCCCGGGACAGGGAGGTACGAGCAGTACTTC. It yields the protein CASRPPGTGRYEQYF.

This clonotype has a handful of counts. This chain uses TRBV6-2 or TRBV6-3 with TRBJ2-3; D might be TRBD2 (7 bases). The CDR3 is 14 amino acids. V lost 7 bases and J 2 bases, leaving 13 bases between the germline ends. CDR1 and CDR2 from the germline V gene are MNHEY and SVGEGT. CDR3 protein: CASKLRGATDTQYF. The CDR3 DNA reads as TGTGCCAGCAAGCTTCGGGGGGCCACAGATACGCAGTATTTT.

This clonotype came up many times. This chain joins TRBV12-3 or TRBV12-4 and TRBJ2-1; D ambiguous. The V and J ends lost 7 bases and 10 bases respectively, with 17 bases between them. The CDR3 is made up of 13 amino acids. The CDR3 spells CASTLTLTGEQFF. In DNA form, the CDR3 reads TGTGCCAGCACCCTGACCTTAACCGGGGAGCAGTTCTTC.

This clonotype occurred a few times. The chain has TRBV5-1 and TRBJ1-2; 9 positions agree with TRBD1. Germline CDR1 is SGHRS and CDR2 is YFSETQ. After removal of 5 bases from V and 3 bases from J, the junction contained 5 bases not matched to a gene. The CDR3 has 14 amino acids. CDR3 DNA sequence: TGCGCCAGCAGACCACAGGGGGCTGACTATGGCTACACCTTC. Translated, it gives CASRPQGADYGYTF.

This clonotype was seen ten or more times. The rearrangement links TRBV15 to TRBJ1-5, with unresolved D. Trimming removed 0 bases from V and 8 bases from J, with 14 bases in between. CDR1 LNHNV and CDR2 YYDKDF come from the germline V gene (reference sequence). The CDR3 spans 15 residues. CDR3 bases: TGTGCCACCAGCAGAGATCTGGGTCTATCGAAGCCCCAGCATTTT. Residues: CATSRDLGLSKPQHF.

This clonotype was detected ten times or more. The chain joins TRBV27 to TRBJ2-7; 8 bases map to TRBD2. This CDR3 has 15 residues. V trimming: 0 bases; J trimming: 3 bases; junction bases outside the gene matches: 4. In germline, CDR1 is MNHEY, CDR2 SMNVEV (reference sequence). The CDR3 nucleotides are TGTGCCAGCAGTTTATCTCGGGGGGGCCGCTACGAGCAGTACTTC. Encoded protein: CASSLSRGGRYEQYF.

V usage is TRBV12-3 or TRBV12-4 and J usage is TRBJ2-5, with D perhaps assigned TRBD1 or TRBD2 (5 bases each). V shed 5 bases and J shed 4 bases, with 8 bases lying between them. CDR3 length equals 12 residues. The DNA for the CDR3 is TGTGCCAGCAGTCCGGGACCAGAGACCCAGTACTTC. Protein product: CASSPGPETQYF.